Included here is one T cell receptor beta chain sequence, with context. Antigen unknown. Peptide-pool stimulation followed by sequencing identified expanded antigen-specific CD4+ clonotypes in the ViraFEST assay. Investigators separated out CD4+ T cells once around nine days of culture had passed. The person was diagnosed with PCR-confirmed SARS-CoV-2 infection between March and December 2020. Wells of around 2.2 million PBMC each were grown with approximately 10 IU/ml IL-2 and about 9.7 ug/ml peptides. IL-2 medium took the place of half the medium on both days 3 and 7. Germline CDR1 is SNHLY and CDR2 is FYNNEI. Germline trimming cut 6 bases from V and 1 base from J; bases unmatched to any gene: 3. CDR3 size: 13 residues. Assay used: immunoSEQ multiplex PCR; TCRdb lists only in-frame clones, some missing. The sample contains approximately 33,000 clones, over 60% of which appear only once. This entry comes from a study of vaccination effects on CD4 cells after COVID-19. Study information: Sample collection from a couple of convalescent patients occurred 16 days and one week before vaccination.

Points from the study as a whole: Infection- and vaccine-induced clones contracted markedly late after vaccination.

This chain connects TRBV2 to TRBJ2-7; 7 bases map to TRBD1. The sample in question was CD4+ T cells from PBMCs cultured with HCoV-NL63 spike peptides, obtained before COVID-19 vaccination. The source of this sequence is a human donor who had a prior SARS-CoV-2 infection. This chain's CDR3 is CASSWDRSYEQYF. The CDR3 DNA reads TGTGCCAGCAGCTGGGACAGATCCTACGAGCAGTACTTC.